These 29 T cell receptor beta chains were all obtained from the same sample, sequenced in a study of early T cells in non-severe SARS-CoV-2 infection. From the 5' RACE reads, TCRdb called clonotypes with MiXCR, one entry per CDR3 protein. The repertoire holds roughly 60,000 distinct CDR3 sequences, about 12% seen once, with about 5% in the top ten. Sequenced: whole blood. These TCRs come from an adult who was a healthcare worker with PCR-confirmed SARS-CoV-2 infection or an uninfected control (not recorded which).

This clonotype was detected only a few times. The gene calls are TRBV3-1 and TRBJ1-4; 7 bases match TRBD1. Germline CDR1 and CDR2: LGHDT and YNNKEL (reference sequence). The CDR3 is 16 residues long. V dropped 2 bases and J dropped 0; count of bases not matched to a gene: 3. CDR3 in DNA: TGTGCCAGCAGCCAAACCGGGACAGCAACTAATGAAAAACTGTTTTTT. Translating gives CASSQTGTATNEKLFF.

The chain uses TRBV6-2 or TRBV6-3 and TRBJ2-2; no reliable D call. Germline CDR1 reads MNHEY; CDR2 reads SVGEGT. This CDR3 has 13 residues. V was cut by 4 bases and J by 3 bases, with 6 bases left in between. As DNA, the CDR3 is TGTGCCAGCAGTTGGACGTACACCGGGGAGCTGTTTTTT. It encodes CASSWTYTGELFF.

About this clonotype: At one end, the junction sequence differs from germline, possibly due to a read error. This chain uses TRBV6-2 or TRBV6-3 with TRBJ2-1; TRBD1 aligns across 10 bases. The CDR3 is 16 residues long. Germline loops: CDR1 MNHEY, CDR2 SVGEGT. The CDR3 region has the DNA TGTGCCAGCAGTCGGCGGGACAGGGGTCGTAGCAATCAGCAGTTCTTC. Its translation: CASSRRDRGRSNQQFF.

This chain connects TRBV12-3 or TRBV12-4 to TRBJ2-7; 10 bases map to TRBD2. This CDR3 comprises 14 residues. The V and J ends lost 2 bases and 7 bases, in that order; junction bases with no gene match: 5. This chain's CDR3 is CASSLNSSGREQYF. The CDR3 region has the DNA TGTGCCAGCAGTTTAAATTCTAGCGGGAGAGAGCAGTACTTC.

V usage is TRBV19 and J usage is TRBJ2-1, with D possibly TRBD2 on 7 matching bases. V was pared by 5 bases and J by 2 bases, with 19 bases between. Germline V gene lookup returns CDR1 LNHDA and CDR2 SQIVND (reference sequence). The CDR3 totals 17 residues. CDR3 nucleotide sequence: TGTGCCAGTAGTCTTCTTTCGCGGGGGCCGACCTACAATGAGCAGTTCTTC. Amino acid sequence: CASSLLSRGPTYNEQFF.

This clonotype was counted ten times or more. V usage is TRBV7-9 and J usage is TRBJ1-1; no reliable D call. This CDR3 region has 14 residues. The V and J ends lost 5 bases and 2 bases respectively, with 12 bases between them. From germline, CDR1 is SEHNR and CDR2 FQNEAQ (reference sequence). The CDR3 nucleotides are TGTGCCAGCAGCCAGACATCTTTTAACACTGAAGCTTTCTTT. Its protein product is CASSQTSFNTEAFF.

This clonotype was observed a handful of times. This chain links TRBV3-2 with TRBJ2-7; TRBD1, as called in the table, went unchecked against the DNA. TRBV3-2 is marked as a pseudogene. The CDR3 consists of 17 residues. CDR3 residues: CASSQDLRGKSAYEQYF. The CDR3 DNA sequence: TGTGCCAGCAGCCAAGATCTGAGGGGGAAGTCGGCCTACGAGCAGTACTTC.

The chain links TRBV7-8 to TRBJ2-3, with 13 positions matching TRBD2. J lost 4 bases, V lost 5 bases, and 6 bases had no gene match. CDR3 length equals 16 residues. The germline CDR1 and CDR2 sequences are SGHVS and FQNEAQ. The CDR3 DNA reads TGTGCCAGCAGCAGTCGACTAGCGGGAGGACCAGATACGCAGTATTTT. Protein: CASSSRLAGGPDTQYF.

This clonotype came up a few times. CDR3: CASSLDVVDRGEKLFF. In nucleotides, the CDR3 is TGTGCCAGCAGCTTAGATGTTGTTGACAGGGGGGAAAAACTGTTTTTT. The V call is TRBV7-8, the J call TRBJ1-4, with 9 bases aligning to TRBD1. Germline values: CDR1 SGHVS, CDR2 FQNEAQ. This CDR3 comprises 16 residues. After removal of 1 base from V and 8 bases from J, the junction contained 8 bases not matched to a gene.

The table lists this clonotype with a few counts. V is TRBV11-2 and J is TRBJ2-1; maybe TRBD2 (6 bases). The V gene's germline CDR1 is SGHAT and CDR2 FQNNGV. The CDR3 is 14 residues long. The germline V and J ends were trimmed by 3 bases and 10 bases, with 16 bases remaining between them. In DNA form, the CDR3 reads TGTGCCAGCAGCTTGGACGGAGGGCCTAGGGAGCAGTTCTTC. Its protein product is CASSLDGGPREQFF.

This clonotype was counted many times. Here the CDR3 reads CASSPQGDFNEQFF. The CDR3 nucleotides are TGTGCCAGCTCACCACAGGGGGACTTCAATGAGCAGTTCTTC. The chain recombines TRBV18 with TRBJ2-1; D is perhaps TRBD1 or TRBD2 (6 bases each). Germline CDR1 is KGHSH and CDR2 is LQKENI. CDR3 length: 14 amino acids. Trimming shortened V by 1 base and J by 6 bases, and 10 bases separated the two germline ends.

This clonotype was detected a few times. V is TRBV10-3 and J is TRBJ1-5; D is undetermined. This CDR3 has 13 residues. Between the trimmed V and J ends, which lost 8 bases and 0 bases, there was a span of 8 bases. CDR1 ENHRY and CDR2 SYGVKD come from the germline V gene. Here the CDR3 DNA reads TGTGCCATCCGGGGTAATAGCAATCAGCCCCAGCATTTT. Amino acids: CAIRGNSNQPQHF.

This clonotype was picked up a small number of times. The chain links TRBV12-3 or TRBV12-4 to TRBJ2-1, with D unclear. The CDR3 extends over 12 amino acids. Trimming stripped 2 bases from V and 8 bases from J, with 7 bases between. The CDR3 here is CASSLQGHEQFF. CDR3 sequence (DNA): TGTGCCAGCAGTTTACAAGGCCATGAGCAGTTCTTC.

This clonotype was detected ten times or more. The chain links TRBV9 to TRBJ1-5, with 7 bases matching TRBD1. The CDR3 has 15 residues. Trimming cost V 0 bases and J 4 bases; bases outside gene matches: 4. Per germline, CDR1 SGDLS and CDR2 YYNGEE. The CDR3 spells CASSVGTGGNQPQHF. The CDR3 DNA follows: TGTGCCAGCAGCGTAGGGACAGGAGGTAATCAGCCCCAGCATTTT.

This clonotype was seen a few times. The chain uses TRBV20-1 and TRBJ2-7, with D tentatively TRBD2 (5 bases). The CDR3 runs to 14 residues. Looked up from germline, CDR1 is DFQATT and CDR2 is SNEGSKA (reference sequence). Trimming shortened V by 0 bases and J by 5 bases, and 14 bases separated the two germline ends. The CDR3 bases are TGCAGTGCTAGAGAATTCCCTAGCATGGACGAGCAGTACTTC. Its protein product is CSAREFPSMDEQYF.

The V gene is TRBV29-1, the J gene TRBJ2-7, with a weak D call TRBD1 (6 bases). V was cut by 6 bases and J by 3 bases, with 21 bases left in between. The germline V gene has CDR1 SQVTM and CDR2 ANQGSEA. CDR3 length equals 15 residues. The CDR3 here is CSVAPGQGPIYEQYF. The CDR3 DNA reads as TGCAGCGTCGCCCCGGGGCAGGGGCCAATCTACGAGCAGTACTTC.

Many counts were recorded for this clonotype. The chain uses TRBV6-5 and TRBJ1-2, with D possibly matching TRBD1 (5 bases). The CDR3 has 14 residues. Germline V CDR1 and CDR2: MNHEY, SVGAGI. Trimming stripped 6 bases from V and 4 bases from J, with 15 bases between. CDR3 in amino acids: CASSLTGDVYGYTF. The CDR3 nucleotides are TGTGCCAGCAGCTTAACGGGGGACGTCTATGGCTACACCTTC.

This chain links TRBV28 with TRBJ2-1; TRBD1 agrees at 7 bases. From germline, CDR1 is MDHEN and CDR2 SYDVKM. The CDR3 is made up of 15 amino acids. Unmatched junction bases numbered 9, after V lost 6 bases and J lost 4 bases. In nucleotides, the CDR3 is TGTGCCAGCAGCGGCAGGGGGATTGGATACAATGAGCAGTTCTTC. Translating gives CASSGRGIGYNEQFF.

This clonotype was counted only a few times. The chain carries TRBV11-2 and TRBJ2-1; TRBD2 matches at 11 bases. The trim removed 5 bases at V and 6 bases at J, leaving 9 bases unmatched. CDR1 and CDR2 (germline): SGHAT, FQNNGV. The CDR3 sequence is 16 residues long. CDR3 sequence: CASSEVAGGLFNEQFF. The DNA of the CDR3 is TGTGCCAGCAGCGAAGTAGCGGGAGGGCTTTTCAATGAGCAGTTCTTC.

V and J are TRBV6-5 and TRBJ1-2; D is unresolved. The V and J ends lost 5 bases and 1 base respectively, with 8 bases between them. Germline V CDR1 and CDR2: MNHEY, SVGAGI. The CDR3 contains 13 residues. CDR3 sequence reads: CASSPRINYGYTF. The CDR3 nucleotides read TGTGCCAGCAGTCCTAGAATTAACTATGGCTACACCTTC.

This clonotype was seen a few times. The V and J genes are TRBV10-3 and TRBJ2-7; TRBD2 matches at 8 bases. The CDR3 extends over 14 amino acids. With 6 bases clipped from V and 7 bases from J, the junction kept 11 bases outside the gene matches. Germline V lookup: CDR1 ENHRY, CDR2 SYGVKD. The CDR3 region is CAIRPGLGEREQYF. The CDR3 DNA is TGTGCCATCAGACCGGGACTAGGGGAGAGAGAGCAGTACTTC.

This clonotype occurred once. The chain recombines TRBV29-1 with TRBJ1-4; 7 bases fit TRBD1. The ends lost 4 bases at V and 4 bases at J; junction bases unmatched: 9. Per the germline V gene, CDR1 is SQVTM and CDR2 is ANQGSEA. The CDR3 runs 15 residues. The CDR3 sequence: CSVARNRGLNEKLFF. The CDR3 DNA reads TGCAGCGTTGCCCGAAACAGGGGACTTAATGAAAAACTGTTTTTT.

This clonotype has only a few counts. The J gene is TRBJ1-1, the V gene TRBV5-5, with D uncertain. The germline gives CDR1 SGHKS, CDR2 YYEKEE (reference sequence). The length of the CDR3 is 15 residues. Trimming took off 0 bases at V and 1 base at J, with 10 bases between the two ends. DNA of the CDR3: TGTGCCAGCAGCTTGGCTGGCGGTTCGAACACTGAAGCTTTCTTT. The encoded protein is CASSLAGGSNTEAFF.

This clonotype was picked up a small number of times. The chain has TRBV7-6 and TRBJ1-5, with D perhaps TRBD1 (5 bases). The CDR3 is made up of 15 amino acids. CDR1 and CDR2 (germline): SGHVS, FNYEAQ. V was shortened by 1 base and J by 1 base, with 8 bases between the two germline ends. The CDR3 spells CASSLDEGSNQPQHF. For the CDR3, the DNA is TGTGCCAGCAGCTTAGATGAGGGGAGCAATCAGCCCCAGCATTTT.

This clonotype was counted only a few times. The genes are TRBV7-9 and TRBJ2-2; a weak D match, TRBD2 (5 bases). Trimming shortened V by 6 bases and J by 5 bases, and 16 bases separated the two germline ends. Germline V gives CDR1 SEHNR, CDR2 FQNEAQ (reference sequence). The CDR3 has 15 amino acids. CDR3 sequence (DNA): TGTGCCAGCAGGCGCGATCGCGGGCCAACCGGGGAGCTGTTTTTT. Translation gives CASRRDRGPTGELFF.

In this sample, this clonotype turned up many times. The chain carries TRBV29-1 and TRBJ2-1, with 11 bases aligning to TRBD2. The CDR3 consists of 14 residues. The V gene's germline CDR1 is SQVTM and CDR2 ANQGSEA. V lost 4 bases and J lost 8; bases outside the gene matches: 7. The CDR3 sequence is CSVVKLAGVDEQFF. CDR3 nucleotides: TGCAGCGTTGTTAAACTAGCGGGAGTCGATGAGCAGTTCTTC.

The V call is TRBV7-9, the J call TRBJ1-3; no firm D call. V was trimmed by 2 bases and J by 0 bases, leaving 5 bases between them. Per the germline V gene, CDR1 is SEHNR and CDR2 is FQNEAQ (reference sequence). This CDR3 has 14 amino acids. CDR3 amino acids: CASSLSISGNTIYF. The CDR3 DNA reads TGTGCCAGCAGCTTAAGTATCTCTGGAAACACCATATATTTT.

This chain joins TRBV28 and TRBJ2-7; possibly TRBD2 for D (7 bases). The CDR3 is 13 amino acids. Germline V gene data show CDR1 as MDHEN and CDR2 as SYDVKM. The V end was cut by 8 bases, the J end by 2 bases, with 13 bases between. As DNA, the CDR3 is TGTGCCAGCCATAGGGGGGGGACCTACGAGCAGTACTTC. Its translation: CASHRGGTYEQYF.

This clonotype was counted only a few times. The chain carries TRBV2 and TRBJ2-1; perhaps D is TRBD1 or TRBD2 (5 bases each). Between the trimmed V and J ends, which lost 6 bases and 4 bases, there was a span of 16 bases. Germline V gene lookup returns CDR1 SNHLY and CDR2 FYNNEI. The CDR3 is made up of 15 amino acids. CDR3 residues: CASRRGGTGYNEQFF. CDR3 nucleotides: TGTGCCAGCAGGAGGGGCGGTACTGGGTACAATGAGCAGTTCTTC.